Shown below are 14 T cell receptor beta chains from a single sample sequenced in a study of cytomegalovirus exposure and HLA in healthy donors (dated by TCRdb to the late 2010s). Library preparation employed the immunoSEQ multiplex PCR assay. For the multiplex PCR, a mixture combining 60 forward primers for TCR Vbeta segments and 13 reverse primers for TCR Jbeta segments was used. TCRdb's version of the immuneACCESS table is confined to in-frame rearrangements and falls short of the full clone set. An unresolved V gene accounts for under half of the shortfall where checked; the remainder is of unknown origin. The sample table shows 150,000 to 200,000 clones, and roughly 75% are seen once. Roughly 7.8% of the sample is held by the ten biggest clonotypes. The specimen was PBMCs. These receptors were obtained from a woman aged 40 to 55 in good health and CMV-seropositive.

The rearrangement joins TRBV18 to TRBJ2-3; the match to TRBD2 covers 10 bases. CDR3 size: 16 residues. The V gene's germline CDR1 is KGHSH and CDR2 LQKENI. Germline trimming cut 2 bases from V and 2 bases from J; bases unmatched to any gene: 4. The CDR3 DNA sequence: TGTGCCAGCTCACCAAGCGGGAGGGACCCCACAGATACGCAGTATTTT. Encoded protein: CASSPSGRDPTDTQYF.

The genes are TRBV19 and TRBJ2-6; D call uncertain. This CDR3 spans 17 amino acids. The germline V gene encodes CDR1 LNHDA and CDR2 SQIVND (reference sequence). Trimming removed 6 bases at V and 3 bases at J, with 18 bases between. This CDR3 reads CASSKAGLTYGANVLTF. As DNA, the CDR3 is TGTGCCAGTAGCAAGGCAGGCCTCACGTATGGGGCCAACGTCCTGACTTTC. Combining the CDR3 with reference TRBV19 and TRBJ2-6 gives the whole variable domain DGGITQSPKYLFRKEGQNVTLSCEQNLNHDAMYWYRQDPGQGLRLIYYSQIVNDFQKGDIAEGYSVSREKKESFPLTVTSAQKNPTAFYLCASSKAGLTYGANVLTFGAGSRLTVL.

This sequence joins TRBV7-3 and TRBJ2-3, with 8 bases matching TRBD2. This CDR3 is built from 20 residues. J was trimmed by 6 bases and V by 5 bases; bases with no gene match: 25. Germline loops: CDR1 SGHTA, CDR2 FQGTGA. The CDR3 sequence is CASSPLGRVGSVGMVDTQYF. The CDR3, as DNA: TGTGCCAGCAGCCCACTCGGGAGGGTAGGGTCTGTGGGAATGGTGGATACGCAGTATTTT.

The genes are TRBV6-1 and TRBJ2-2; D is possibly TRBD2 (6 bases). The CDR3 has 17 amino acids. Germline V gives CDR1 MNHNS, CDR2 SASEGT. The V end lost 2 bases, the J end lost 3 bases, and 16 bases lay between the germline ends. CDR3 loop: CASSERASAPDTGELFF. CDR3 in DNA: TGTGCCAGCAGTGAAAGGGCTAGCGCCCCGGACACCGGGGAGCTGTTTTTT.

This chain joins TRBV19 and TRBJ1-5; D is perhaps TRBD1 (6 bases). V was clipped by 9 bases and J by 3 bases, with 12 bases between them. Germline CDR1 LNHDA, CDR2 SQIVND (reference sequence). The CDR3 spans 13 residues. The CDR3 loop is CASQNRANQPQHF. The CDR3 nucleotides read TGTGCCAGCCAGAACAGGGCCAATCAGCCCCAGCATTTT.

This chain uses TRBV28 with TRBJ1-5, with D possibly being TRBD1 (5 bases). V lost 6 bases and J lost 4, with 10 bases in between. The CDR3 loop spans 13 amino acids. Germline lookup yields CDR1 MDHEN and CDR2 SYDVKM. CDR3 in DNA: TGTGCCAGCAGGGAACAGGTGAATCAGCCCCAGCATTTT. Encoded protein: CASREQVNQPQHF.

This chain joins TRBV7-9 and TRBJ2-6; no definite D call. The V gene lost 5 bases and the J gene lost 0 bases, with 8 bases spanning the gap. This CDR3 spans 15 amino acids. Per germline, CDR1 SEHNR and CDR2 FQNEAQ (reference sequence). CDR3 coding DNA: TGTGCCAGCAGCCTTCGGGTCTCTGGGGCCAACGTCCTGACTTTC. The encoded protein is CASSLRVSGANVLTF. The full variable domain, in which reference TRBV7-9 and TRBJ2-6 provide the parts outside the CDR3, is DTGVSQNPRHKITKRGQNVTFRCDPISEHNRLYWYRQTLGQGPEFLTYFQNEAQLEKSRLLSDRFSAERPKGSFSTLEIQRTEQGDSAMYLCASSLRVSGANVLTFGAGSRLTVL.

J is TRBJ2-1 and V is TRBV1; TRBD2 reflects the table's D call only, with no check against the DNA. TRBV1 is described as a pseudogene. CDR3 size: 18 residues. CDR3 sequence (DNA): TGCACCAGCAGCCAAGAAAGCGGTGACTCTCTCCTTCGCAATGAGCAGTTCTTC. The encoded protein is CTSSQESGDSLLRNEQFF.

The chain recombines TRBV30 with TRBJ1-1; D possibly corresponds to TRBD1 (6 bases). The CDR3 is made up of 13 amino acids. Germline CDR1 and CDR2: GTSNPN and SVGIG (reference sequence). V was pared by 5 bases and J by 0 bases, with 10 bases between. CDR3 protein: CAWARQVNTEAFF. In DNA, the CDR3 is TGTGCCTGGGCCCGACAGGTGAACACTGAAGCTTTCTTT.

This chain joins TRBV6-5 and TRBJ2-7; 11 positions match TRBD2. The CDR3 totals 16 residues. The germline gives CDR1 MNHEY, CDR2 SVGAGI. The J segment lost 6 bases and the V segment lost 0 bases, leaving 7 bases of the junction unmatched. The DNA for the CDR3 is TGTGCCAGCAGTTACTCGAGGGTAGCGGGAGGGCTCGAGCAGTACTTC. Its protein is CASSYSRVAGGLEQYF.

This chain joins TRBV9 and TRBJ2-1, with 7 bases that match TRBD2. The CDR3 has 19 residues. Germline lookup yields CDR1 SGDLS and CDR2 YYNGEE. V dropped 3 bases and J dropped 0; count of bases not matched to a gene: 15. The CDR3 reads CASSAKEGRVTSSYNEQFF. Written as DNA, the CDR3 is TGTGCCAGCAGCGCCAAGGAGGGGAGGGTAACTTCCTCCTACAATGAGCAGTTCTTC.

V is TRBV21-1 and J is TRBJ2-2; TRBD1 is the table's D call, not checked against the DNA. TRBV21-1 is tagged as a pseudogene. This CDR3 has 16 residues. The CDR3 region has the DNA TGTGCCAGCAGCTTAGGACAGGGGGCTTCAGCGGGGGAGCTGTTTTTT. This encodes CASSLGQGASAGELFF.

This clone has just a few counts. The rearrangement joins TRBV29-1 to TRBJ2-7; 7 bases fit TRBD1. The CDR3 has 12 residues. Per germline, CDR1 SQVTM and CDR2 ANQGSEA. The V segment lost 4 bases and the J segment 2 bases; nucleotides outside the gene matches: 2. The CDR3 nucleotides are TGCAGCGTTGTGACAGGGACCTACGAGCAGTACTTC. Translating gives CSVVTGTYEQYF.

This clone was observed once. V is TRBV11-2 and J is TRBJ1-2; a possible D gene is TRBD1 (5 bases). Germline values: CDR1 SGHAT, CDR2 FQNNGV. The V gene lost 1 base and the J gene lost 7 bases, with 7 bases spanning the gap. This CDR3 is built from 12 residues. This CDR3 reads CASSLVGAGYTF. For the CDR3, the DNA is TGTGCCAGCAGCTTAGTAGGGGCTGGCTACACCTTC.